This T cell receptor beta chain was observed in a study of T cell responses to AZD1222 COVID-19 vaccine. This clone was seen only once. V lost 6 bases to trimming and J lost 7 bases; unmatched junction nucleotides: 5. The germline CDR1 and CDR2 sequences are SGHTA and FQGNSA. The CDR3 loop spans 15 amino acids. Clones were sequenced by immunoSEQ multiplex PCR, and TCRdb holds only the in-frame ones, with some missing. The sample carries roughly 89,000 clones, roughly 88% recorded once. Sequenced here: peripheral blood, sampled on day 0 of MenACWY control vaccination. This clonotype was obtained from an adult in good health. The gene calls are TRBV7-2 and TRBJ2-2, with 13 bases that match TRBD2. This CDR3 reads CASRGLAGDVGELFF. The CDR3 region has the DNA TGTGCCAGCAGAGGACTAGCGGGAGATGTCGGGGAGCTGTTTTTT.